The rows below give T cell receptor beta chains drawn from one sample of a study of T cells after yellow fever vaccination. A single record per CDR3 protein comes from TCRdb applying MiXCR to the 5' RACE reads. Altogether about 550,000 distinct CDR3 sequences are present, roughly a fifth being singletons, with the ten largest covering around an eighth. This specimen was PBMCs, taken 15 days after the yellow fever booster vaccination. These receptors were obtained from a man aged 25 to 40 who received the YFV17D yellow fever vaccine. CDR3s include the opening cysteine and the closing phenylalanine or tryptophan. D genes are given only for firm matches.

J gene	D gene	V gene	CDR3 protein
TRBJ2-2	TRBD1	TRBV12-3/TRBV12-4	CASSLAGQGIVITGELFF
TRBJ2-1	.	TRBV24-1	CATSDPDGNNEQFF
TRBJ2-1	.	TRBV4-1	CASSVGRGYEQFF
TRBJ1-5	.	TRBV6-2/TRBV6-3	CASGDSLNQPQHF
TRBJ2-7	.	TRBV6-2/TRBV6-3	CASSSTSGRSYEQYF
TRBJ2-3	TRBD2	TRBV20-1	CSARGGRITDTQYF
TRBJ2-7	.	TRBV27	CASSSDSGGYEQYF
TRBJ1-2	TRBD1	TRBV28	CASSSGQVYGYTF
TRBJ2-1	.	TRBV6-2/TRBV6-3	CASSYRQNLNEQFF
TRBJ1-1	.	TRBV6-2/TRBV6-3	CASSYEGHTEAFF
TRBJ2-3	.	TRBV18	CASSPLATASTDTQYF
TRBJ2-1	.	TRBV12-3/TRBV12-4	CASSFKGRNEQFF
TRBJ2-1	.	TRBV20-1	CSAVNVGQFF
TRBJ1-6	.	TRBV5-5	CASSLESDSYNSPLHF
TRBJ2-2	TRBD2	TRBV28	CASSLSGLSANTGELFF
TRBJ2-5	.	TRBV15	CATSRGPDRQETQYF
TRBJ2-1	TRBD1	TRBV5-1	CASSATGKNNEQFF
TRBJ1-1	.	TRBV11-2	CASRTPGRKNTEAFF
TRBJ1-4	.	TRBV20-1	CSARDLISRILFF
TRBJ2-5	.	TRBV5-1	CASTPGSQETQYF
TRBJ2-7	.	TRBV3-1	CATTPGGTYEQYF
TRBJ2-7	.	TRBV30	CAWSLTSGPQREQYF
TRBJ2-3	TRBD2	TRBV7-2	CASSTLAGGADTQYF
TRBJ2-7	.	TRBV20-1	CSARNDRSYEQYF
TRBJ2-2	.	TRBV20-1	CSARDRVVATGELFF
TRBJ2-5	.	TRBV4-3	CASSQDSFRSKETQYF
TRBJ2-7	.	TRBV18	CASSPPLVGGEQYF
TRBJ2-5	.	TRBV27	CASRLQAGPEETQYF
TRBJ2-5	TRBD2	TRBV28	CASSGRVETQYF
TRBJ2-7	.	TRBV5-1	CASSLGAGTQYF
TRBJ2-7	TRBD1	TRBV29-1	CSVELDRDEQYF
TRBJ1-2	.	TRBV20-1	CSARDLNRGNYGYTF
TRBJ2-1	.	TRBV6-2/TRBV6-3	CASTRTARHGEQFF
TRBJ2-5	.	TRBV5-4	CAIQGGETQYF
TRBJ2-7	.	TRBV4-3	CASSQDRPENGEQYF
TRBJ1-2	TRBD1	TRBV20-1	CSAFGGQQNGYTF
TRBJ2-6	.	TRBV19	CASSNRPGARSGANVLTF
TRBJ2-7	TRBD2	TRBV11-2	CASSLHPPSSGRLTEQYF
TRBJ2-1	.	TRBV7-2	CASSRSGGGSYNEQFF
TRBJ2-1	TRBD2	TRBV19	CASNLGTSGSREQFF
TRBJ1-1	TRBD1	TRBV5-1	CASSGGGDNTEAFF
TRBJ1-3	.	TRBV5-6	CASSLPGLRRNTIYF
TRBJ2-1	.	TRBV7-2	CASSLLQGSYNEQFF
TRBJ2-7	.	TRBV19	CASSPTQGTATYEQYF
TRBJ2-2	TRBD1	TRBV12-3/TRBV12-4	CASSLGQGGTGELFF
TRBJ2-5	.	TRBV18	CASSPPNSQETQYF
TRBJ2-2	.	TRBV25-1	CASRRWGTGELFF
TRBJ2-7	.	TRBV7-2	CASSSGHLPYEQYF
TRBJ2-7	.	TRBV7-2	CASSQRSGESNYEQYF
TRBJ1-1	TRBD1	TRBV6-2/TRBV6-3	CASSYTDRGNTEAFF
TRBJ2-2	.	TRBV12-3/TRBV12-4	CASSLKSGELFF